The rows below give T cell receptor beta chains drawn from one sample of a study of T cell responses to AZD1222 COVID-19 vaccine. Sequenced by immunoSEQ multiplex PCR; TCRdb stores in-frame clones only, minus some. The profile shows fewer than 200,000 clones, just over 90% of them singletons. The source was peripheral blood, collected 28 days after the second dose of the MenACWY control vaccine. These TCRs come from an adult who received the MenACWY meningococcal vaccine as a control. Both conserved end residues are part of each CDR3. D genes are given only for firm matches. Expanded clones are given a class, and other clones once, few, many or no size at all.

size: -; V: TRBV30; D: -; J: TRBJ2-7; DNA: TGTGCCTGGAGTTTGAGGGGAACCTACGAGCAGTACTTC; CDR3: CAWSLRGTYEQYF
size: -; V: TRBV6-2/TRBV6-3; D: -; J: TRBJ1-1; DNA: TGTGCCAGCAGTTACTCAGGAGGGCCCCCTGAAGCTTTCTTT; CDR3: CASSYSGGPPEAFF
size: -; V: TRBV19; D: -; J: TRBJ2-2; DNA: TGTGCCAGTAGTCTCTCTGGCAACACCGGGGAGCTGTTTTTT; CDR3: CASSLSGNTGELFF
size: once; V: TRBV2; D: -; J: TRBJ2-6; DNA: TGTGCCAGCAGTCCGTCTGTCTCTGGGGCCAACGTCCTGACTTTC; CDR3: CASSPSVSGANVLTF
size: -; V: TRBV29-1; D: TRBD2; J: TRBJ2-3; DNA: TGCAGCGTTGAAGGTCGGGCTAGCGGGAGTTTATATACGCAGTATTTT; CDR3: CSVEGRASGSLYTQYF
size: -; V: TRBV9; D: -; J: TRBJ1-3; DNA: TGTGCCAGCACCAAGGGGGGGTTCAACACCATATATTTT; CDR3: CASTKGGFNTIYF
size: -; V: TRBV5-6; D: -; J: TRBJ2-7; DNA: TGTGCCAGCAGCTTCCAGGGTTCGTACGAGCAGTACTTC; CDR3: CASSFQGSYEQYF
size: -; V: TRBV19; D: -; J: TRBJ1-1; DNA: TGTGCCAGTAGTCAGGCTCGCGATTTGAACACTGAAGCTTTCTTT; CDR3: CASSQARDLNTEAFF
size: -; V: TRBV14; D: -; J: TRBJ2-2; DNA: TGTGCCAGCAGCCAAGTGAACCTCCCGACCGGGGAGCTGTTTTTT; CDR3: CASSQVNLPTGELFF
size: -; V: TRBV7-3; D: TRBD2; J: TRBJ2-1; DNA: TGTGCCAGCAGCTTCGAGACTAGCATACATGAGCAGTTCTTC; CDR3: CASSFETSIHEQFF
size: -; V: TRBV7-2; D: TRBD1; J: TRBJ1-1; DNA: TGTGCCAGCAGCATATCCGACAGGGTCCTCCTTGGCGCTTTCTTT; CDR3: CASSISDRVLLGAFF
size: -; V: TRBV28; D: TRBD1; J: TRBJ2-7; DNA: TGTGCCAGCAGTTTGCCAACAGGGGGCGCCTTCTACGAGCAGTACTTC; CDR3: CASSLPTGGAFYEQYF
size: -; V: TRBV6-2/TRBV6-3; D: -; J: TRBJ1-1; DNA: TGTGCCAGCAGTTACTCCCAGGGCGTTACTGAAGCTTTCTTT; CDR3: CASSYSQGVTEAFF
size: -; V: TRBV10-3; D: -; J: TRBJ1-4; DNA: TGTGCCATCAGTAACCGGGACGGTGGTAATGAAAAACTGTTTTTT; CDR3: CAISNRDGGNEKLFF
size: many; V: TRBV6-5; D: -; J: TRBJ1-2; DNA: TGTGCCAGCAGTTTGGGACGGAGTAACTATGGCTACACCTTC; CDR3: CASSLGRSNYGYTF
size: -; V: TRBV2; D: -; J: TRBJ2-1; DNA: TGTGCCAGCAGTGTCCGACTCCTTAACCACAATGAGCAGTTCTTC; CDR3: CASSVRLLNHNEQFF
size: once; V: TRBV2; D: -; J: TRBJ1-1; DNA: TGTGCCAGCAGTGAAGACCGAAACACTGAAGCTTTCTTT; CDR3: CASSEDRNTEAFF
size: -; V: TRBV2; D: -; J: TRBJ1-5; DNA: TGTGCCAGCAGGAATCTGAATCAGCCCCAGCATTTT; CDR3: CASRNLNQPQHF
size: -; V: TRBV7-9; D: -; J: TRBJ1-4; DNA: TGTGCCAGCAGCCTAGGTCAGGAGCGGGAGGAAAAACTGTTTTTT; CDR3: CASSLGQEREEKLFF
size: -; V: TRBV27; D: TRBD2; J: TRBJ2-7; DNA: TGTGCCAGCAGCTTATTAGCCACTAGCGAGTCCTACGAGCAGTACTTC; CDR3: CASSLLATSESYEQYF
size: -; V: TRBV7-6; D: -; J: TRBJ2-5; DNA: TGTGCCAGCAGCCTCGTGTGGGTCCAAGAGACCCAGTACTTC; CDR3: CASSLVWVQETQYF
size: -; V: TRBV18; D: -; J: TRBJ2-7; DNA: TGTGCCAGCTCACAACGATTGGGCGGAGCGAGCTACGAGCAGTACTTC; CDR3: CASSQRLGGASYEQYF
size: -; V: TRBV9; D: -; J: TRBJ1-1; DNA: TGTGCCAGCAGCGTAAGTTGGGTGGGGGACACTGAAGCTTTCTTT; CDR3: CASSVSWVGDTEAFF
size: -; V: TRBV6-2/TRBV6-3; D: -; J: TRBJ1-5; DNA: TGTGCCAGCAGTTTCAAGGCTCCGCAGCCCCAGCATTTT; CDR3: CASSFKAPQPQHF
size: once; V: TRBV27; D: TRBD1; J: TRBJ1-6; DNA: TGTGCCAGCAGTCTAAGGGACAGTTATAATTCACCCCTCCACTTT; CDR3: CASSLRDSYNSPLHF
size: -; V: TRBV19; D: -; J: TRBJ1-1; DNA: TGTGCCAGTAGTATAGATCCTAGGATGGGAGCTTTCTTT; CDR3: CASSIDPRMGAFF
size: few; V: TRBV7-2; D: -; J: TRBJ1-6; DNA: TGTGCCAGCAGCTTATTACGGAATTCACCCCTCCACTTT; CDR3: CASSLLRNSPLHF
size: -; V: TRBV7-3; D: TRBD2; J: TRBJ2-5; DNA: TGTGCCAGCAGCTCGACGGGACTAGCGGGAGAAACCCAGTACTTC; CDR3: CASSSTGLAGETQYF
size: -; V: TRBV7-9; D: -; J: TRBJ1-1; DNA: TGTGCCAGCAGCGCACGGACAAACACTGAAGCTTTCTTT; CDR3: CASSARTNTEAFF
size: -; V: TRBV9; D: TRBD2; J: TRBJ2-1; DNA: TGTGCCAGCAGCCCCCAGACTAGCGGGATTTTGACTGAGCAGTTCTTC; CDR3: CASSPQTSGILTEQFF
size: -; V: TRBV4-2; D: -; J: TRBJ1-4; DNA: TGTGCCAGCAGCTGGGACACGCCTAATGAAAAACTGTTTTTT; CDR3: CASSWDTPNEKLFF
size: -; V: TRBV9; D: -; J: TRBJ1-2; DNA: TGTGCCAGCAGCGTAGGGGCCGCGGATAACTATGGCTACACCTTC; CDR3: CASSVGAADNYGYTF
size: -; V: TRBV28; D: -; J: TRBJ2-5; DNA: TGTGCCAGCAGTAGGGTCTCGACTAGACAAGAGACCCAGTACTTC; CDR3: CASSRVSTRQETQYF
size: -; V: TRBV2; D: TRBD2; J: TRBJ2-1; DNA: TGTGCCAGCACTAAGACTAGCGGGAGGGCCGGGGACCAGTTCTTC; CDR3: CASTKTSGRAGDQFF
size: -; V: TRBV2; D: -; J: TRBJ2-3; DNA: TGTGCCAGCAACCGAGATACGCAGTATTTT; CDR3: CASNRDTQYF
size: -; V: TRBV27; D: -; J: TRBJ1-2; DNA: TGTGCCAGCAGCACCTTCCCAGGACCTAACTATGGCTACACCTTC; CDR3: CASSTFPGPNYGYTF
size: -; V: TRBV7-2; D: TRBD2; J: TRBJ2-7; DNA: TGTGCCAGCATCGATAGCGGGAGCACCTACGAGCAGTACTTC; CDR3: CASIDSGSTYEQYF
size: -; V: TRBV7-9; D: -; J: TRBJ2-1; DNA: TGTGCCTCAACGGGAAAGTACAATGAGCAGTTCTTC; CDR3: CASTGKYNEQFF
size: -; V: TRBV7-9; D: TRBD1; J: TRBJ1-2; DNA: TGTGCCAGCAGCTTGGGACAGGGGGATGGCTACACCTTC; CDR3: CASSLGQGDGYTF
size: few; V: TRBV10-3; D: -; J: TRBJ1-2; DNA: TGTGCCATCAAGTTCCCCAGGGGTGAGGGCTACACCTTC; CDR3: CAIKFPRGEGYTF
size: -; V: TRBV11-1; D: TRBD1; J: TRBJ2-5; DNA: TGTGCCAGCAGCTTAGTCCCCAGGGGGCAGGAGACCCAGTACTTC; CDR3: CASSLVPRGQETQYF
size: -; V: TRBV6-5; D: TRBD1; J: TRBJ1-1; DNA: TGTGCCCCGGGACAGCAAAAGAACACTGAAGCTTTCTTT; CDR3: CAPGQQKNTEAFF